The 24 T cell receptor beta chains below were found in one sample sequenced in a study of cytomegalovirus exposure and HLA in healthy donors. Vbeta (60) and Jbeta (13) primers were used in the PCR. Clones were sequenced by immunoSEQ multiplex PCR, and TCRdb holds only the in-frame ones, with some missing. The sample lists 99,000 or so clones; about 9.4% were seen once. Sequenced sample: PBMCs. The source of these receptors is a man aged 35 to 55 in good health and CMV-seropositive.

The chain joins TRBV5-1 to TRBJ1-4, with 9 bases that match TRBD1. CDR1 is SGHRS, CDR2 YFSETQ, per germline. With 3 bases clipped from V and 4 bases from J, the junction kept 7 bases outside the gene matches. This CDR3 contains 16 residues. The CDR3 nucleotides read TGCGCCAGCAGCTCCTTGGGACAGGGTGATAATGAAAAACTGTTTTTT. Translating it yields CASSSLGQGDNEKLFF.

The chain employs TRBV7-9 and TRBJ1-4; TRBD1 aligns across 11 bases. Germline CDR1 is SEHNR and CDR2 is FQNEAQ (reference sequence). Trimming cost V 0 bases and J 7 bases; bases outside gene matches: 1. The CDR3 length is 15 residues. The CDR3 spells CASSLAGQGGEKLFF. The CDR3 nucleotides are TGTGCCAGCAGCTTAGCGGGACAGGGGGGTGAAAAACTGTTTTTT.

This clone occurred a few times. The chain joins TRBV19 to TRBJ2-1; 7 nucleotides match TRBD2. The J segment lost 8 bases and the V segment lost 6 bases, leaving 16 bases of the junction unmatched. CDR1 and CDR2 (germline): LNHDA, SQIVND (reference sequence). CDR3 size: 16 residues. DNA for the CDR3: TGTGCCAGTAGCGCCGGGACTACCGGGCTATGGGATGAGCAGTTCTTC. This translates into CASSAGTTGLWDEQFF.

The table lists this clone with a few counts. The chain combines TRBV9 with TRBJ2-3; D not certain. Germline V gene sequence: CDR1 SGDLS, CDR2 YYNGEE. V shed 0 bases and J shed 2 bases, with 4 bases lying between them. This CDR3 has 13 residues. CDR3 amino acids: CASSVDYTDTQYF. The CDR3 nucleotides are TGTGCCAGCAGCGTAGACTACACAGATACGCAGTATTTT.

The chain is built from TRBV11-2 and TRBJ2-1; the D is unclear. Per the germline V gene, CDR1 is SGHAT and CDR2 is FQNNGV. The V gene lost 5 bases and the J gene lost 0 bases, with 8 bases spanning the gap. The CDR3 is made up of 14 amino acids. CDR3 region: CASSVDNSYNEQFF. As DNA, the CDR3 is TGTGCCAGCAGCGTCGACAACTCCTACAATGAGCAGTTCTTC.

J is TRBJ2-2 and V is TRBV25-1, with 7 positions matching TRBD1. V dropped 5 bases and J dropped 3; count of bases not matched to a gene: 15. CDR1 is MGHDK and CDR2 is SYGVNS in the germline V gene. The CDR3 is made up of 18 amino acids. The CDR3 DNA reads TGTGCCAGCAGTATCCTTGAGGGGGCTAGAAGTGACACCGGGGAGCTGTTTTTT. Residues: CASSILEGARSDTGELFF. The full variable domain, with the rest looked up from reference TRBV25-1 and TRBJ2-2, is EADIYQTPRYLVIGTGKKITLECSQTMGHDKMYWYQQDPGMELHLIHYSYGVNSTEKGDLSSESTVSRIRTEHFPLTLESARPSHTSQYLCASSILEGARSDTGELFFGEGSRLTVL.

This clone was counted only a few times. The chain uses TRBV29-1 and TRBJ2-2, with 8 bases matching TRBD1. Germline loops: CDR1 SQVTM, CDR2 ANQGSEA. There are 12 residues in the CDR3. V shed 7 bases, J shed 6 bases, and the junction held 4 bases outside the gene matches. The CDR3 loop is CSGYRGSGELFF. The CDR3 nucleotides read TGCAGCGGATACAGGGGGTCCGGGGAGCTGTTTTTT.

This clone has just a few counts. The chain has TRBV10-3 and TRBJ2-2; 8 bases align to TRBD2. This CDR3 has 15 amino acids. Germline V gene lookup returns CDR1 ENHRY and CDR2 SYGVKD. The J segment lost 3 bases and the V segment lost 6 bases, leaving 6 bases of the junction unmatched. CDR3 in amino acids: CAISRTSGDTGELFF. The CDR3, as DNA: TGTGCCATCAGCCGAACTAGCGGAGACACCGGGGAGCTGTTTTTT.

This rearrangement joins TRBV30 to TRBJ2-7, with TRBD1 matching over 8 bases. The CDR3 is made up of 12 amino acids. The germline V gene encodes CDR1 GTSNPN and CDR2 SVGIG (reference sequence). V shed 5 bases, J shed 2 bases, and the junction held 2 bases outside the gene matches. The CDR3 region has the DNA TGTGCCTGGGGGACAGGAGCCTACGAGCAGTACTTC. Its protein is CAWGTGAYEQYF.

The gene calls are TRBV7-2 and TRBJ1-5, with a weak D call TRBD1 (6 bases). Per the germline V gene, CDR1 is SGHTA and CDR2 is FQGNSA. The V and J ends lost 1 base and 5 bases respectively, with 9 bases between them. The CDR3 covers 14 residues. The CDR3 here is CASSLVGADQPQHF. The CDR3 nucleotides read TGTGCCAGCAGCTTAGTGGGGGCGGATCAGCCCCAGCATTTT.

V is TRBV6-5 and J is TRBJ1-5; D remains unclear. The CDR3 runs 14 residues. Trimming removed 6 bases at V and 2 bases at J, with 11 bases between. The germline V gene has CDR1 MNHEY and CDR2 SVGAGI. The CDR3 loop reads CASRPGVGNQPQHF. The CDR3 nucleotides read TGTGCCAGCAGACCGGGAGTTGGCAATCAGCCCCAGCATTTT.

This clone came up a few times. The chain carries TRBV9 and TRBJ1-2; 9 bases fit TRBD1. This CDR3 has 13 residues. Germline assignment: CDR1 SGDLS and CDR2 YYNGEE. V was clipped by 3 bases and J by 7 bases; unmatched bases: 4. The CDR3 loop reads CASSEDRGVGYTF. As DNA, the CDR3 is TGTGCCAGCAGCGAAGACAGGGGGGTTGGCTACACCTTC.

This clone turned up a few times. This chain links TRBV11-3 with TRBJ2-7; D possibly corresponds to TRBD2 (6 bases). This CDR3 is 17 amino acids long. Trimming removed 5 bases from V and 0 bases from J, with 20 bases in between. The germline V gene has CDR1 SGHNT and CDR2 YENEEA. CDR3 region: CASSPPTASVNSYEQYF. Written as DNA, the CDR3 is TGTGCCAGCAGCCCCCCGACGGCTAGCGTGAACTCCTACGAGCAGTACTTC.

V and J are TRBV5-1 and TRBJ2-7; 10 nucleotides agree with TRBD2. The CDR3 totals 13 residues. CDR1 is SGHRS, CDR2 YFSETQ, per germline. The V gene end was trimmed by 7 bases and the J gene end by 3 bases; junction bases not matched to a gene: 4. This chain's CDR3 is CASHGLADYEQYF. The CDR3 coding sequence is TGCGCCAGCCACGGACTAGCGGACTACGAGCAGTACTTC.

This clone was detected only a few times. The rearrangement uses TRBV15 and TRBJ1-6; D is unresolved. The CDR3 consists of 15 residues. V was cut by 0 bases and J by 7 bases, with 10 bases left in between. CDR1 is LNHNV, CDR2 YYDKDF, per germline (reference sequence). CDR3 coding DNA: TGTGCCACCAGCAGAGATCCCAGTGCCAATTCACCCCTCCACTTT. Its translation: CATSRDPSANSPLHF.

V gene TRBV7-6 combines with J gene TRBJ2-7; D may be TRBD1 (6 bases). The CDR3 contains 15 residues. V was trimmed by 3 bases and J by 0 bases, leaving 12 bases between them. Germline V lookup: CDR1 SGHVS, CDR2 FNYEAQ. CDR3 nucleotide sequence: TGTGCCAGCAGCTTGGGATTACAGGGCTCCTACGAGCAGTACTTC. Amino acid sequence: CASSLGLQGSYEQYF. Full variable domain (missing parts from reference TRBV7-6 and TRBJ2-7): GAGVSQSPRYKVTKRGQDVALRCDPISGHVSLYWYRQALGQGPEFLTYFNYEAQQDKSGLPNDRFSAERPEGSISTLTIQRTEQRDSAMYRCASSLGLQGSYEQYFGPGTRLTVT.

This clone was detected only a few times. The chain recombines TRBV20-1 with TRBJ2-1; TRBD2 might be the D (5 bases). V was trimmed by 3 bases and J by 8 bases, leaving 8 bases between them. The CDR3 is 11 residues long. Germline V lookup: CDR1 DFQATT, CDR2 SNEGSKA (reference sequence). CDR3 sequence reads: CSASPGDEQFF. CDR3 coding DNA: TGCAGTGCTAGTCCCGGGGATGAGCAGTTCTTC.

The chain joins TRBV4-1 to TRBJ1-1, with 8 bases that match TRBD1. Germline V gives CDR1 MGHRA, CDR2 YSYEKL. The V segment lost 5 bases and the J segment 2 bases; nucleotides outside the gene matches: 7. The CDR3 is made up of 15 amino acids. Written as DNA, the CDR3 is TGCGCCAGCAGCAAGGGACAGGCTACCAACACTGAAGCTTTCTTT. It encodes CASSKGQATNTEAFF.

This clone was counted a few times. The CDR3, as DNA: TGTGCCAGTAGAGATGGGCTCACCTACGAGCAGTACTTC. Protein sequence: CASRDGLTYEQYF. This chain joins TRBV7-8 and TRBJ2-7; D is uncertain. Germline V gene lookup returns CDR1 SGHVS and CDR2 FQNEAQ. There are 13 residues in the CDR3. V was cut by 9 bases and J by 2 bases, with 14 bases left in between.

The chain combines TRBV29-1 with TRBJ2-3; 8 nucleotides match TRBD1. V gave up 4 bases and J gave up 4 bases; unmatched junction bases: 13. Per germline, CDR1 SQVTM and CDR2 ANQGSEA. CDR3 length: 16 amino acids. The CDR3 DNA follows: TGCAGCGTTGGGGGCGGGACAGGAGACCACCCAGATACGCAGTATTTT. Its translation: CSVGGGTGDHPDTQYF.

The table lists this clone with a few counts. The chain recombines TRBV28 with TRBJ2-3, with 11 bases lining up with TRBD2. Trimming removed 5 bases from V and 5 bases from J; junction bases left unmatched: 12. The CDR3 extends over 17 amino acids. From germline, CDR1 is MDHEN and CDR2 SYDVKM. DNA of the CDR3: TGTGCCAGCAGTCCCATAGGACTAGCGGGTGGGGGAGATACGCAGTATTTT. Its translation is CASSPIGLAGGGDTQYF.

This clone turned up a few times. The rearrangement joins TRBV7-2 to TRBJ2-3; 11 nucleotides align to TRBD2. The CDR3 has 16 residues. With 5 bases clipped from V and 2 bases from J, the junction kept 6 bases outside the gene matches. The germline V gene encodes CDR1 SGHTA and CDR2 FQGNSA. CDR3 sequence: CASSPLSGRATDTQYF. In nucleotides, the CDR3 is TGTGCCAGCAGCCCACTTAGCGGGAGGGCCACAGATACGCAGTATTTT.

This clone was detected a few times. The CDR3 DNA reads TGTGCCATCAGTGCGACAGCATCTGAAGCTTTCTTT. Encoded protein: CAISATASEAFF. The gene calls are TRBV10-3 and TRBJ1-1, with a tentative D call TRBD1 (5 bases). This CDR3 comprises 12 residues. Trimming pared 4 bases from V and 6 bases from J, leaving 9 bases between. Germline lookup yields CDR1 ENHRY and CDR2 SYGVKD.

With respect to this clone: Other DNA sequences within the sample encode an identical CDR3. V is TRBV2 and J is TRBJ2-1, with D possibly TRBD2 on 6 matching bases. This CDR3 comprises 11 residues. The germline gives CDR1 SNHLY, CDR2 FYNNEI. Trimming cost V 6 bases and J 7 bases, with 7 bases left between them. The CDR3 sequence: CASSGGNEQFF. CDR3 sequence (DNA): TGTGCCAGCAGCGGGGGTAATGAGCAGTTCTTC.